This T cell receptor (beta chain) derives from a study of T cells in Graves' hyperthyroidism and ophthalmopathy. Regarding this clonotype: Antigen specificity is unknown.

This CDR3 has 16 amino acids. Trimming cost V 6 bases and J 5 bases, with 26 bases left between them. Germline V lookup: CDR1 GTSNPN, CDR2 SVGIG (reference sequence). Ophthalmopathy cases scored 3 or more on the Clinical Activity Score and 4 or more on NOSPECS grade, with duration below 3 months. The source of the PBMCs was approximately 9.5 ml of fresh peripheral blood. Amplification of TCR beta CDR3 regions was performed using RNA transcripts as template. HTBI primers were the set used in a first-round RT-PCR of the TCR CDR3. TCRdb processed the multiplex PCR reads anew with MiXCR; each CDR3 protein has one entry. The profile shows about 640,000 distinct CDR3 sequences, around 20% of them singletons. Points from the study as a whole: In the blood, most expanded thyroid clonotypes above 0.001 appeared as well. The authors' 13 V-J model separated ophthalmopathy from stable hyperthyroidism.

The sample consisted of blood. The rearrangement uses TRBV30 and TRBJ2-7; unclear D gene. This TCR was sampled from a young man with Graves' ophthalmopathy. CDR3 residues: CACTQTSGPRPNEQYF. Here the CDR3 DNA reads TGTGCCTGCACCCAAACCTCAGGTCCCCGGCCCAACGAGCAGTACTTC. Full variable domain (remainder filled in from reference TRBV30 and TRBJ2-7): SQTIHQWPATLVQPVGSPLSLECTVEGTSNPNLYWYRQAAGRGLQLLFYSVGIGQISSEVPQNLSASRPQDRQFILSSKKLLLSDSGFYLCACTQTSGPRPNEQYFGPGTRLTVT.